The rows below give T cell receptor beta chains drawn from one sample of a study of T cell responses to AZD1222 COVID-19 vaccine. Only in-frame clones appear in the TCRdb table, and some are missing; sequencing was by immunoSEQ multiplex PCR. The table shows 150,000 to 200,000 clones, with more than 80% occurring only once. Sequences were derived from peripheral blood, sampled on day 0 of AZD1222 vaccination. These receptors originate from an adult in good health. Each CDR3 is given with its conserved first and last residue. The D gene is left open where the match is weak. The size entry is marked missing in some rows and otherwise reads once, few, many or a size class.

v_call	j_call	clone_size	d_call	cdr3_aa	cdr3_nt
TRBV2	TRBJ1-2	.	.	CASSEAKTGYGYTF	TGTGCCAGCAGTGAGGCGAAGACGGGCTATGGCTACACCTTC
TRBV5-4	TRBJ1-1	.	.	CASSGMTGNTEAFF	TGTGCCAGCAGCGGGATGACAGGAAACACTGAAGCTTTCTTT
TRBV7-9	TRBJ1-1	.	.	CASSSGTTNTEAFF	TGTGCCAGCAGTTCCGGGACAACGAACACTGAAGCTTTCTTT
TRBV5-4	TRBJ1-1	.	.	CASRGGGDTEAFF	TGTGCCAGCAGAGGGGGTGGGGACACTGAAGCTTTCTTT
TRBV9	TRBJ1-4	.	.	CASSVRAGDEKLFF	TGTGCCAGCAGCGTTAGGGCCGGGGATGAAAAACTGTTTTTT
TRBV2	TRBJ2-7	.	.	CASSAGYEQYF	TGTGCCAGCAGTGCCGGTTACGAGCAGTACTTC
TRBV28	TRBJ1-2	.	.	CASLGAQVIYGYTF	TGTGCCAGCCTGGGGGCGCAGGTAATCTATGGCTACACCTTC
TRBV2	TRBJ1-2	.	TRBD1	CASSGTGASRDGYTF	TGTGCCAGCAGCGGGACAGGGGCCAGTCGAGATGGCTACACCTTC
TRBV5-1	TRBJ2-2	.	.	CASSSRRGGQINTGELFF	TGCGCCAGCAGCTCCAGACGCGGCGGACAGATTAACACCGGGGAGCTGTTTTTT
TRBV19	TRBJ2-6	.	TRBD1	CASSSDRAPNVLTF	TGTGCCAGTAGTTCTGACAGGGCCCCTAACGTCCTGACTTTC
TRBV19	TRBJ1-2	.	.	CASSKGSGYTF	TGTGCCAGTAGTAAGGGTAGTGGCTACACCTTC
TRBV20-1	TRBJ1-5	.	TRBD1	CSASPTGGEQPQHF	TGCAGTGCTAGTCCGACAGGGGGGGAACAGCCCCAGCATTTT
TRBV7-9	TRBJ1-4	.	.	CASSFRWRQNSSNEKLFF	TGTGCCAGCAGCTTTCGGTGGCGACAGAACTCATCGAATGAAAAACTGTTTTTT
TRBV6-5	TRBJ1-1	.	.	CASRPPGITEAFF	TGTGCCAGCAGGCCTCCGGGAATCACTGAAGCTTTCTTT
TRBV6-5	TRBJ2-1	.	.	CASSFEAFSYNEQFF	TGTGCCAGCAGTTTTGAGGCGTTCTCCTACAATGAGCAGTTCTTC
TRBV18	TRBJ2-1	.	.	CASSPRDGGYNEQFF	TGTGCCAGCTCACCAAGGGACGGTGGCTACAATGAGCAGTTCTTC
TRBV29-1	TRBJ2-4	.	TRBD1	CSVEQQGRAKNIQYF	TGCAGCGTTGAACAACAGGGGCGCGCCAAAAACATTCAGTACTTC
TRBV29-1	TRBJ1-2	.	TRBD1	CSVGSGPGTGYNYGYTF	TGCAGCGTTGGTTCGGGTCCGGGGACAGGCTATAACTATGGCTACACCTTC
TRBV6-5	TRBJ1-4	.	.	CASSPDGATNEKLFF	TGTGCCAGCAGTCCCGACGGTGCAACTAATGAAAAACTGTTTTTT
TRBV5-1	TRBJ2-1	.	.	CASSFSSSYNEQFF	TGCGCCAGCAGCTTCAGTAGCTCCTACAATGAGCAGTTCTTC
TRBV6-5	TRBJ2-7	.	.	CASSSPGTSPYEQYF	TGTGCCAGCAGTTCCCCCGGGACTTCCCCCTACGAGCAGTACTTC
TRBV5-5	TRBJ1-3	.	.	CASSLERESGNTIYF	TGTGCCAGCAGCTTGGAAAGGGAATCGGGAAACACCATATATTTT
TRBV6-2/TRBV6-3	TRBJ1-2	.	.	CASSYGRIYGYTF	TGTGCCAGCAGTTACGGGCGGATCTATGGCTACACCTTC
TRBV7-6	TRBJ2-7	.	TRBD2	CASSSLPSGGSYEQYF	TGTGCCAGCAGCTCCCTCCCTAGCGGGGGTTCCTACGAGCAGTACTTC
TRBV18	TRBJ1-2	.	.	CASSLLVGDGAGNYGYTF	TGTGCCAGCTCACTTCTTGTTGGGGATGGAGCTGGTAACTATGGCTACACCTTC
TRBV10-2	TRBJ1-6	.	.	CASSASYNSPLHF	TGCGCCAGCAGTGCATCTTATAATTCACCCCTCCACTTT
TRBV5-1	TRBJ1-1	once	.	CASSLVLGNTEAFF	TGCGCCAGCAGCTTGGTGTTAGGGAACACTGAAGCTTTCTTT
TRBV19	TRBJ1-1	.	.	CASSTRLSEAFF	TGTGCCAGTAGTACACGGTTGTCTGAAGCTTTCTTT
TRBV7-9	TRBJ1-6	.	.	CASSFSGENSPLHF	TGTGCCAGCAGCTTTTCAGGGGAAAATTCACCCCTCCACTTT
TRBV6-5	TRBJ1-5	once	.	CASSYSGGDQPQHF	TGTGCCAGCAGTTACTCGGGAGGGGATCAGCCCCAGCATTTT
TRBV28	TRBJ1-6	.	TRBD1	CATRDSPYNSPLHF	TGTGCCACCCGGGACAGCCCCTATAATTCACCCCTCCACTTT
TRBV5-1	TRBJ1-2	.	.	CASSPTVPANGYTF	TGCGCCAGCAGCCCAACGGTCCCCGCCAACGGCTACACCTTC
TRBV19	TRBJ1-2	.	.	CASRNGGNGYTF	TGTGCCAGTAGGAACGGAGGAAATGGCTACACCTTC
TRBV12-5	TRBJ2-5	.	.	CASGFNPPETQYF	TGTGCTAGTGGTTTTAATCCGCCAGAGACCCAGTACTTC
TRBV6-5	TRBJ1-2	.	.	CASSPRRTGYGYTF	TGTGCCAGCAGCCCGAGAAGAACTGGCTATGGCTACACCTTC
TRBV6-6	TRBJ1-5	.	TRBD1	CASSPGTGKRGNQPQHF	TGTGCCAGCAGTCCCGGGACAGGGAAGAGGGGCAATCAGCCCCAGCATTTT
TRBV28	TRBJ2-7	medium-sized	TRBD1	CASSLDRAGNEQYF	TGTGCCAGCAGTTTGGACAGGGCAGGAAACGAGCAGTACTTC
TRBV6-5	TRBJ1-1	.	.	CASSNQNREAFF	TGTGCCAGCAGTAATCAGAACAGGGAAGCTTTCTTT
TRBV10-3	TRBJ1-2	.	.	CAISERGDYGYTF	TGTGCCATCAGTGAGCGAGGAGACTATGGCTACACCTTC
TRBV16	TRBJ1-1	.	.	CASSPAPNTEAFF	TGTGCCAGCAGCCCGGCCCCGAACACTGAAGCTTTCTTT
TRBV29-1	TRBJ2-1	.	.	CSVRGSSYNEQFF	TGCAGCGTAAGGGGAAGCTCCTACAATGAGCAGTTCTTC
TRBV19	TRBJ1-5	.	.	CASSIIGGHSNQPQHF	TGTGCCAGTAGTATAATAGGGGGACATAGCAATCAGCCCCAGCATTTT
TRBV19	TRBJ2-1	.	.	CASSIEAHNEQFF	TGTGCCAGTAGTATAGAGGCACACAATGAGCAGTTCTTC
TRBV3-1/TRBV3-2	TRBJ1-3	.	.	CASSQNRGVKGNTIYF	TGTGCCAGCAGCCAAAACCGCGGAGTGAAAGGAAACACCATATATTTT
TRBV6-5	TRBJ1-4	.	.	CASSYLRPGTGEKLFF	TGTGCCAGCAGTTACTTACGACCAGGGACTGGTGAAAAACTGTTTTTT
TRBV2	TRBJ1-2	once	TRBD1	CASSGHRGGEYGYTF	TGTGCCAGCAGTGGCCACAGGGGAGGGGAATATGGCTACACCTTC
TRBV19	TRBJ2-5	.	TRBD1	CASKRDRGHETQYF	TGTGCCAGTAAACGGGACAGGGGGCACGAGACCCAGTACTTC
TRBV6-5	TRBJ1-2	.	TRBD1	CASRWDSTNYGYTF	TGTGCCAGCAGATGGGACAGTACTAACTATGGCTACACCTTC
TRBV11-2	TRBJ1-1	.	.	CASSPYLVEAFF	TGTGCCAGCAGCCCGTATCTTGTTGAAGCTTTCTTT